Presented here are 11 T cell receptor beta chains from one specimen sequenced in a study of cytomegalovirus exposure and HLA in healthy donors. PCR used 60 Vbeta primers and 13 Jbeta primers. Profiling relied on immunoSEQ multiplex PCR, and the TCRdb table lists in-frame clones only, not all of them. The data contain some 99,000 clones, 76% of them singletons. Specimen: PBMCs. The receptors here all came from a man in his forties in good health and CMV-seronegative.

V is TRBV5-1 and J is TRBJ2-3; no firm D call. V was cut by 4 bases and J by 2 bases, with 11 bases left in between. Per germline, CDR1 SGHRS and CDR2 YFSETQ. This CDR3 spans 14 amino acids. As DNA, the CDR3 is TGCGCCAGCAGCCCGAGACTCCTCACAGATACGCAGTATTTT. Translated: CASSPRLLTDTQYF.

The chain couples TRBV5-4 to TRBJ1-2; the D gene is possibly TRBD1 (5 bases). The CDR3 totals 14 residues. Germline V gene lookup returns CDR1 SGHNT and CDR2 YYREEE (reference sequence). V was clipped by 4 bases and J by 8 bases, with 18 bases between them. The CDR3 DNA is TGTGCCAGCAGCCCCCAGGGAACCACCTCGGGCTACACCTTC. This sequence encodes CASSPQGTTSGYTF. The whole variable domain, remainder taken from reference TRBV5-4 and TRBJ1-2, is ETGVTQSPTHLIKTRGQQVTLRCSSQSGHNTVSWYQQALGQGPQFIFQYYREEENGRGNFPPRFSGLQFPNYSSELNVNALELDDSALYLCASSPQGTTSGYTFGSGTRLTVV.

The rearrangement uses TRBV7-6 and TRBJ2-7, with 9 bases identical to TRBD1. The CDR3 loop spans 16 amino acids. Germline-derived CDR1 and CDR2 are SGHVS and FNYEAQ. Germline trimming cut 0 bases from V and 4 bases from J; bases unmatched to any gene: 7. This CDR3 reads CASSLAPGQGVYEQYF. The DNA of the CDR3 is TGTGCCAGCAGCTTAGCCCCGGGACAGGGCGTTTACGAGCAGTACTTC.

This chain links TRBV29-1 with TRBJ2-2, with a possible D match to TRBD2 (5 bases). Per the germline V gene, CDR1 is SQVTM and CDR2 is ANQGSEA. The CDR3 extends over 14 amino acids. With 7 bases removed from V and 5 bases from J, the gap between germline ends came to 17 bases. The CDR3: CSGFEAGGTGELFF. The CDR3 nucleotides read TGCAGCGGCTTCGAGGCCGGAGGAACCGGGGAGCTGTTTTTT.

The gene calls are TRBV30 and TRBJ1-2, with D unresolved. The CDR3 runs to 13 residues. Trimming left V 0 bases short and J 5 bases short, with 10 bases between. Germline V lookup: CDR1 GTSNPN, CDR2 SVGIG (reference sequence). Here the CDR3 reads CAWSVLSGYGYTF. As DNA, the CDR3 is TGTGCCTGGAGTGTACTTTCGGGGTATGGCTACACCTTC.

J is TRBJ2-7 and V is TRBV5-5, with 9 bases fitting TRBD1. Germline lookup yields CDR1 SGHKS and CDR2 YYEKEE (reference sequence). Germline trimming cut 4 bases from V and 4 bases from J; bases unmatched to any gene: 12. The CDR3 is made up of 16 amino acids. CDR3 nucleotides: TGTGCCAGCAGCGGCCCCGGGACAGGGTTAGGGTACGAGCAGTACTTC. This encodes CASSGPGTGLGYEQYF.

This chain joins TRBV29-1 and TRBJ2-6, with D possibly TRBD2 on 6 matching bases. This CDR3 comprises 12 residues. Trimming pared 6 bases from V and 10 bases from J, leaving 13 bases between. Germline V gene lookup returns CDR1 SQVTM and CDR2 ANQGSEA. The CDR3 DNA sequence: TGCAGCGTGCGGGATTTAGGGAACGTCCTGACTTTC. Encoded protein: CSVRDLGNVLTF.

The sample holds one count of this clone. V is TRBV11-2 and J is TRBJ2-7; D may be TRBD1 (5 bases). The CDR3 covers 15 residues. Trimming took off 0 bases at V and 3 bases at J, with 12 bases between the two ends. Germline loops: CDR1 SGHAT, CDR2 FQNNGV. Here the CDR3 reads CASSLDGAAYYEQYF. Written as DNA, the CDR3 is TGTGCCAGCAGCTTAGATGGGGCAGCCTACTACGAGCAGTACTTC.

The V call is TRBV6-1, the J call TRBJ2-3; D possibly corresponds to TRBD2 (5 bases). The CDR3 runs to 13 residues. Germline V gene lookup returns CDR1 MNHNS and CDR2 SASEGT. The V and J ends lost 5 bases and 3 bases respectively, with 9 bases between them. The CDR3 region is CASSWEWTDTQYF. CDR3 DNA sequence: TGTGCCAGCAGTTGGGAGTGGACAGATACGCAGTATTTT.

This clone was found a few times. Different DNA sequences within this sample yield the same CDR3. The V and J genes are TRBV9 and TRBJ2-1; 7 nucleotides agree with TRBD2. The germline V gene encodes CDR1 SGDLS and CDR2 YYNGEE. V dropped 2 bases and J dropped 1; count of bases not matched to a gene: 3. The CDR3 contains 15 residues. CDR3 nucleotides: TGTGCCAGCAGCGTGGGAGGGCCTTCCTACAATGAGCAGTTCTTC. Amino acids: CASSVGGPSYNEQFF.

The gene calls are TRBV19 and TRBJ2-7; 8 bases are shared with TRBD1. The J segment lost 0 bases and the V segment lost 2 bases, leaving 3 bases of the junction unmatched. The germline CDR1 and CDR2 sequences are LNHDA and SQIVND (reference sequence). The CDR3 is made up of 15 amino acids. CDR3 amino acids: CASSIRTGYSYEQYF. The CDR3 region has the DNA TGTGCCAGTAGTATAAGGACAGGGTACTCCTACGAGCAGTACTTC.